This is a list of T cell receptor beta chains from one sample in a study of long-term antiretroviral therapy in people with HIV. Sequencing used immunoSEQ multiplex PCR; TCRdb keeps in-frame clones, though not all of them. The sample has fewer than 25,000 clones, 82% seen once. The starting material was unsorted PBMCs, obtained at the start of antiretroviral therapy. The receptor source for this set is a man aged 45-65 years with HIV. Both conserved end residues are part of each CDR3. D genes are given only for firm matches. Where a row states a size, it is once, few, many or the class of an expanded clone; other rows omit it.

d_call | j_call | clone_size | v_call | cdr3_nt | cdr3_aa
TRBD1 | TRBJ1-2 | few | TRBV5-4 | TGTGCCAGCAGCTACGGAGGACAGGTGCCTATCGGGGACACCTTC | CASSYGGQVPIGDTF
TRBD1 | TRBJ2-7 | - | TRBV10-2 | TGCGCCAGCAGTCAGACCGGGACAGGGGCCTACGAGCAGTACTTC | CASSQTGTGAYEQYF
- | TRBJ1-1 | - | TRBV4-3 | TGCGCCAGCAGCCCGTCGCCACAGAGAGCGAGTGAAGCTTTCTTT | CASSPSPQRASEAFF
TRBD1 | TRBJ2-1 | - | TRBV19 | TGTGCCAGTACCCTAGACAGGGGGCCGAATGAGCAGTTCTTC | CASTLDRGPNEQFF
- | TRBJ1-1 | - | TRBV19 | TGTGCCAGTAGTCAGCTTGGGACACCAAACACTGAAGCTTTCTTT | CASSQLGTPNTEAFF
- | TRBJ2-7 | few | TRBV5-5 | TGTGCCAGCAGATTAGGAGGGGGCGACGAGCAGTACTTC | CASRLGGGDEQYF
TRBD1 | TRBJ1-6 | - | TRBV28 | TGTGCCAGCAGTTTACGGGACAGGACTAATTCACCCCTCCACTTT | CASSLRDRTNSPLHF
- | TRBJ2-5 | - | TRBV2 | TGTGCCAGCAGGTCGGACAGAAACCAAGAGACCCAGTACTTC | CASRSDRNQETQYF
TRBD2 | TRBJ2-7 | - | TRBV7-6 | TGTGCCAGCAGCCACGGGACGGCCGGGACTAGCGGTACCCACGAGCAGTACTTC | CASSHGTAGTSGTHEQYF
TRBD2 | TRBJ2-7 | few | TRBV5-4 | TGTGCCAGCAGCCATTCACGGGAGGACGAGCAGTACTTC | CASSHSREDEQYF
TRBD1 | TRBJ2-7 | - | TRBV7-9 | TGTGCCAGCAGCACGACGACAGGGGATTACGGTGAGCAGTACTTC | CASSTTTGDYGEQYF
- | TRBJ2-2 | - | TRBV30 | TGTGCCTGGACAGGAGTCACCGGGGAGCTGTTTTTT | CAWTGVTGELFF
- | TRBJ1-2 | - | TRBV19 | TGTGCCAGTAGCCCGGATCCGTTCCTCTATGGCTACACCTTC | CASSPDPFLYGYTF
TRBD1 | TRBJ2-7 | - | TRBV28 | TGTGCCAGCAGTTTTCACAGGGGCTCCTACGAGCAGTACTTC | CASSFHRGSYEQYF
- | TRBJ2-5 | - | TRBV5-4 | TGTGCCAGCAGCTTGGATGGAAAGGGGGAGACCCAGTACTTC | CASSLDGKGETQYF
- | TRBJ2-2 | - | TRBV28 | TGTGCCAGCAGTTCGGCGAGACGGGACACCGGGGAGCTGTTTTTT | CASSSARRDTGELFF
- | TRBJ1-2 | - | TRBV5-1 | TGCGCCAGCAGCTTGTCGCGGGGGCCTAACTATGGCTACACCTTC | CASSLSRGPNYGYTF
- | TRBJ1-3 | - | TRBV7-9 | TGTGCCAGCAGCCCCCGGGGCGATCTCTCTGGAAACACCATATATTTT | CASSPRGDLSGNTIYF
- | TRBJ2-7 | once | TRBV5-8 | TGTGCCAGCAGCCCCCCCTTGGTGGCGGGGGAGCAGTACTTC | CASSPPLVAGEQYF
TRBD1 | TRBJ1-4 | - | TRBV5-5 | TGTGCCAGCAGCTTGGAGGGGGCGCACGAAAAACTGTTTTTT | CASSLEGAHEKLFF
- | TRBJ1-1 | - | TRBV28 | TGTGCCAGCAGTTTAGGGTTTTGGGGACCCAGAGGGGTGAACACTGAAGCTTTCTTT | CASSLGFWGPRGVNTEAFF